These 29 T cell receptor beta chains share one sample of origin, sequenced in a study of T cell responses to AZD1222 COVID-19 vaccine. Clones were sequenced by immunoSEQ multiplex PCR, and TCRdb holds only the in-frame ones, with some missing. The repertoire has under 200,000 clones, around nine tenths of them found once; the top ten carry roughly 1.6%. Sequenced here: peripheral blood, sampled on day 0 of AZD1222 vaccination. The receptor set was obtained from an adult in good health.

The chain is built from TRBV5-4 and TRBJ2-1; D is ambiguous. Germline V gene sequence: CDR1 SGHNT, CDR2 YYREEE (reference sequence). Trimming took 4 bases from V and 0 from J, leaving 14 bases between them. The CDR3 contains 16 residues. Here the CDR3 reads CASSLGIVGSYNEQFF. CDR3 sequence (DNA): TGTGCCAGCAGCCTTGGGATCGTGGGCTCCTACAATGAGCAGTTCTTC.

The CDR3 protein is CASSRDRVGSDNEQFF. The CDR3 nucleotides are TGTGCCAGCAGCCGAGACAGGGTAGGTTCGGACAATGAGCAGTTCTTC. The V call is TRBV7-3, the J call TRBJ2-1; 7 bases fit TRBD1. CDR1 SGHTA and CDR2 FQGTGA come from the germline V gene. V trimming: 5 bases; J trimming: 5 bases; junction bases outside the gene matches: 12. The CDR3 is 16 amino acids.

CDR3: CASSRDKDGYTF. The CDR3 DNA sequence: TGCGCCAGCAGCCGGGACAAGGATGGCTACACCTTC. The V gene is TRBV5-1, the J gene TRBJ1-2, with D possibly being TRBD1 (6 bases). The CDR3 loop spans 12 amino acids. Germline V gene lookup returns CDR1 SGHRS and CDR2 YFSETQ. The V end lost 4 bases, the J end lost 6 bases, and 10 bases lay between the germline ends.

This rearrangement joins TRBV6-2 or TRBV6-3 to TRBJ1-2; D may be TRBD1 (6 bases). From germline, CDR1 is MNHEY and CDR2 SVGEGT. The CDR3 totals 13 residues. Trimming removed 5 bases at V and 7 bases at J, with 14 bases between. The CDR3 loop is CASSTTGLSGYTF. The CDR3 DNA follows: TGTGCCAGCAGTACCACAGGGTTGAGTGGCTACACCTTC.

This chain links TRBV20-1 with TRBJ2-1; TRBD2 matches at 9 bases. V lost 3 bases and J lost 2; bases outside the gene matches: 8. Per the germline V gene, CDR1 is DFQATT and CDR2 is SNEGSKA (reference sequence). This CDR3 spans 16 amino acids. CDR3 sequence reads: CSASRRIAGAYNEQFF. In DNA form, the CDR3 reads TGCAGTGCTAGTCGTCGAATAGCGGGGGCCTACAATGAGCAGTTCTTC.

The V call is TRBV29-1, the J call TRBJ1-2; the match to TRBD1 covers 8 bases. Germline CDR1 SQVTM, CDR2 ANQGSEA. V lost 6 bases, J lost 7 bases, and 10 bases stayed unmatched. The CDR3 covers 13 residues. CDR3 in amino acids: CSVLTSDRGGYTF. CDR3 in DNA: TGCAGCGTACTCACAAGCGACAGGGGTGGCTACACCTTC.

V gene TRBV6-1 combines with J gene TRBJ1-3, with TRBD1 matching over 7 bases. Germline lookup yields CDR1 MNHNS and CDR2 SASEGT. The CDR3 has 14 amino acids. The trim removed 3 bases at V and 4 bases at J, leaving 3 bases unmatched. The DNA of the CDR3 is TGTGCCAGCAGTGACACAGGGGTGGGAAACACCATATATTTT. This translates into CASSDTGVGNTIYF.

The genes are TRBV5-1 and TRBJ2-1; 10 bases align to TRBD2. This CDR3 is built from 16 residues. Trimming cost V 4 bases and J 0 bases; bases outside gene matches: 4. Per the germline V gene, CDR1 is SGHRS and CDR2 is YFSETQ. The CDR3 nucleotides are TGCGCCAGCAGCCTTGCTAGCGGGGGCTCCTACAATGAGCAGTTCTTC. Its protein product is CASSLASGGSYNEQFF.

The gene calls are TRBV6-6 and TRBJ2-2; weak D call: TRBD1 (6 bases). The germline V and J ends were trimmed by 8 bases and 1 base, with 17 bases remaining between them. This CDR3 is 16 amino acids long. The germline gives CDR1 MNHNY, CDR2 SVGAGI (reference sequence). The DNA of the CDR3 is TGTGCCAGCTCCTTTACAGGGTTAAGGAACACCGGGGAGCTGTTTTTT. Protein product: CASSFTGLRNTGELFF.

The rearrangement joins TRBV24-1 to TRBJ2-1, with TRBD2 matching 12 bases. Trimming cost V 3 bases and J 4 bases; bases outside gene matches: 6. The CDR3 runs to 17 residues. CDR1 KGHDR and CDR2 SFDVKD come from the germline V gene. The CDR3 bases are TGTGCCACCAGTGATGGACCTGGGACTAGCGGGTACAATGAGCAGTTCTTC. Protein sequence: CATSDGPGTSGYNEQFF.

The count of this clone is one. J is TRBJ1-1 and V is TRBV27; 9 nucleotides line up with TRBD1. This CDR3 region has 15 residues. J was trimmed by 1 base and V by 1 base; bases with no gene match: 1. Germline CDR1 is MNHEY and CDR2 is SMNVEV (reference sequence). The CDR3 DNA is TGTGCCAGCAGTTTATTGGGACAGGGGAACACTGAAGCTTTCTTT. Residues: CASSLLGQGNTEAFF.

The chain couples TRBV6-1 to TRBJ1-3; D call uncertain. CDR1 MNHNS and CDR2 SASEGT come from the germline V gene. The CDR3 is 13 residues long. V lost 2 bases to trimming and J lost 4 bases, with 6 bases between them. The CDR3 is CASSEIEGNTIYF. In DNA form, the CDR3 reads TGTGCCAGCAGTGAAATTGAAGGAAACACCATATATTTT.

The rearrangement links TRBV9 to TRBJ2-1, with 11 positions matching TRBD1. CDR1 is SGDLS, CDR2 YYNGEE, per germline. The V and J ends lost 4 bases and 8 bases, in that order; junction bases with no gene match: 5. The CDR3 covers 14 residues. DNA of the CDR3: TGTGCCAGCAGCCGGGACAGGGGGAAGGATGAGCAGTTCTTC. Its translation is CASSRDRGKDEQFF.

This chain joins TRBV12-3 or TRBV12-4 and TRBJ1-1, with D maybe TRBD1 (5 bases). There are 13 residues in the CDR3. V was cut by 6 bases and J by 1 base, with 9 bases left in between. CDR3 sequence: CASSLGTNTEAFF. CDR3 sequence (DNA): TGTGCCAGCAGCCTCGGGACGAACACTGAAGCTTTCTTT.

The chain carries TRBV5-1 and TRBJ1-1, with TRBD1 matching 8 bases. Germline loops: CDR1 SGHRS, CDR2 YFSETQ. This CDR3 comprises 15 residues. Losses at the gene ends were 5 bases for V and 0 bases for J; bases not matched to a gene: 6. DNA of the CDR3: TGCGCCAGCAGACCCCAGGGGGCGTTGAACACTGAAGCTTTCTTT. It encodes CASRPQGALNTEAFF.

V and J are TRBV28 and TRBJ1-6, with a tentative D call TRBD1 (6 bases). From germline, CDR1 is MDHEN and CDR2 SYDVKM. CDR3 length equals 14 residues. The ends were cut back, 7 bases at V and 10 bases at J, with 17 bases in the middle. CDR3 DNA: TGTGCCAGCATGGGGACAATCTGGGGCTCACCCCTCCACTTT. Its protein product is CASMGTIWGSPLHF.

V and J are TRBV6-5 and TRBJ2-5; no clear D. The germline V gene encodes CDR1 MNHEY and CDR2 SVGAGI. V was trimmed by 6 bases and J by 7 bases, leaving 12 bases between them. The CDR3 extends over 12 amino acids. CDR3 residues: CASRGLRGTQYF. As DNA, the CDR3 is TGTGCCAGCAGAGGTCTCCGAGGGACCCAGTACTTC.

This sequence joins TRBV5-5 and TRBJ1-1; 9 bases are a match to TRBD1. CDR1 and CDR2 (germline): SGHKS, YYEKEE (reference sequence). Unmatched junction bases numbered 3, after V lost 0 bases and J lost 3 bases. The CDR3 contains 15 residues. The DNA of the CDR3 is TGTGCCAGCAGCTTGGTACAGGGGGCGGACACTGAAGCTTTCTTT. It encodes CASSLVQGADTEAFF.

The chain couples TRBV5-5 to TRBJ1-1; D not certain. This CDR3 has 12 residues. The V and J ends lost 1 base and 3 bases respectively, with 4 bases between them. Germline V lookup: CDR1 SGHKS, CDR2 YYEKEE (reference sequence). The CDR3 bases are TGTGCCAGCAGCTTGAGGGACACTGAAGCTTTCTTT. Its protein is CASSLRDTEAFF. The full variable domain, its missing parts supplied by reference TRBV5-5 and TRBJ1-1, is DAGVTQSPTHLIKTRGQQVTLRCSPISGHKSVSWYQQVLGQGPQFIFQYYEKEERGRGNFPDRFSARQFPNYSSELNVNALLLGDSALYLCASSLRDTEAFFGQGTRLTVV.

The chain employs TRBV27 and TRBJ2-7; possibly TRBD1 or TRBD2 for D (5 bases each). The V end lost 3 bases, the J end lost 10 bases, and 19 bases lay between the germline ends. CDR1 and CDR2 (germline): MNHEY, SMNVEV (reference sequence). This CDR3 is built from 14 residues. Here the CDR3 reads CASSLFTIGAPQYF. In DNA form, the CDR3 reads TGTGCCAGCAGTTTGTTTACGATCGGGGCCCCTCAGTACTTC.

The gene calls are TRBV4-3 and TRBJ2-7; either TRBD1 or TRBD2 may fit D (5 bases each). Germline CDR1 reads LGHNA; CDR2 reads YSLEER. V lost 5 bases and J lost 6, with 11 bases in between. The CDR3 length is 12 residues. CDR3 in DNA: TGCGCCAGCAGCGCGGATGGGGGCGAGCAGTACTTC. It codes for CASSADGGEQYF.

The V gene is TRBV6-6, the J gene TRBJ2-2; TRBD2 matches 12 bases. The germline CDR1 and CDR2 sequences are MNHNY and SVGAGI (reference sequence). The CDR3 length is 20 residues. Germline trimming cut 5 bases from V and 5 bases from J; bases unmatched to any gene: 18. The CDR3 nucleotides read TGTGCCAGCAGTCCCCCCTTCCGGGCTAGCGGGGGGGACGGGACCGGGGAGCTGTTTTTT. Its protein is CASSPPFRASGGDGTGELFF.

This chain uses TRBV7-6 with TRBJ1-1; D not certain. Trimming took off 1 base at V and 2 bases at J, with 5 bases between the two ends. The CDR3 has 13 residues. Germline lookup yields CDR1 SGHVS and CDR2 FNYEAQ. The CDR3 region is CASSLGRNTEAFF. The CDR3 nucleotides are TGTGCCAGCAGCTTAGGCAGAAACACTGAAGCTTTCTTT.

The V gene is TRBV2, the J gene TRBJ2-1; the match to TRBD2 covers 7 bases. This CDR3 is 15 amino acids long. J was trimmed by 3 bases and V by 3 bases; bases with no gene match: 5. Germline CDR1 and CDR2: SNHLY and FYNNEI. CDR3 in DNA: TGTGCCAGCAGTGATTCGGCTAGCGGCTACAATGAGCAGTTCTTC. Translating it yields CASSDSASGYNEQFF.

The CDR3 sequence is CASSDRLSANYGYTF. DNA of the CDR3: TGTGCCAGCAGTGACCGATTGAGCGCTAACTATGGCTACACCTTC. V usage is TRBV2 and J usage is TRBJ1-2; D is ambiguous. The CDR3 covers 15 residues. V dropped 3 bases and J dropped 0 bases, with 11 bases sitting between them. Looked up from germline, CDR1 is SNHLY and CDR2 is FYNNEI.

The chain carries TRBV28 and TRBJ1-2; tentative D call: TRBD1 (5 bases). The germline V and J ends were trimmed by 7 bases and 3 bases, with 15 bases remaining between them. The CDR3 length is 14 residues. Germline CDR1 reads MDHEN; CDR2 reads SYDVKM. The CDR3 nucleotides read TGTGCCAGCACCGGGGGGGAAGGATACTATGGCTACACCTTC. It translates to CASTGGEGYYGYTF.

The rearrangement joins TRBV11-3 to TRBJ2-7; TRBD2 matches 7 bases. The CDR3 spans 15 residues. Trimming cost V 5 bases and J 2 bases; bases outside gene matches: 9. The germline gives CDR1 SGHNT, CDR2 YENEEA. CDR3 sequence reads: CASSPLGGKPYEQYF. The CDR3 nucleotides are TGTGCCAGCAGCCCGTTGGGGGGGAAGCCCTACGAGCAGTACTTC.

The chain employs TRBV24-1 and TRBJ1-6; 7 bases map to TRBD1. Trimming took 8 bases from V and 8 from J; bases not matched to a gene: 5. The germline gives CDR1 KGHDR, CDR2 SFDVKD. This CDR3 is 13 amino acids long. The CDR3 region has the DNA TGTGCCACCATCCCTACAGGGGATTCACCCCTCCACTTT. Its protein is CATIPTGDSPLHF.

The rearrangement joins TRBV6-6 to TRBJ2-3, with 7 bases aligning to TRBD2. Germline V gene data show CDR1 as MNHNY and CDR2 as SVGAGI (reference sequence). The CDR3 runs 15 residues. The V segment lost 4 bases and the J segment 4 bases; nucleotides outside the gene matches: 8. The CDR3 loop reads CASSSGLGWADTQYF. For the CDR3, the DNA is TGTGCCAGCAGTTCCGGACTAGGATGGGCAGATACGCAGTATTTT.